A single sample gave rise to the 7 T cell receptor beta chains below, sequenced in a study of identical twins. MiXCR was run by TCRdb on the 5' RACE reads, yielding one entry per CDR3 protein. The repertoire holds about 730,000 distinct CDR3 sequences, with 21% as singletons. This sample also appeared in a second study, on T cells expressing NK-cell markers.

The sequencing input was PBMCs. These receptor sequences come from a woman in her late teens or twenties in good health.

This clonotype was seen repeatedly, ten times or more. CDR3 bases: TGCAGTGCCGGCGAGGGGGGGGATGGCTACACCTTC. It translates to CSAGEGGDGYTF. The V and J genes are TRBV20-1 and TRBJ1-2; the D gene is possibly TRBD1 (6 bases). The V gene's germline CDR1 is DFQATT and CDR2 SNEGSKA (reference sequence). CDR3 length: 12 amino acids. V lost 6 bases and J 6 bases, leaving 14 bases between the germline ends.

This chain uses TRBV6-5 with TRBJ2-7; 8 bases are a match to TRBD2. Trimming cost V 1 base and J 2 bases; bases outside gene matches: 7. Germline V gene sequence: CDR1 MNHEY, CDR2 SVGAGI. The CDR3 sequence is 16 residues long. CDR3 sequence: CASSYYSGTRAYEQYF. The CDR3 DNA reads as TGTGCCAGCAGTTACTATTCCGGGACTAGGGCCTACGAGCAGTACTTC.

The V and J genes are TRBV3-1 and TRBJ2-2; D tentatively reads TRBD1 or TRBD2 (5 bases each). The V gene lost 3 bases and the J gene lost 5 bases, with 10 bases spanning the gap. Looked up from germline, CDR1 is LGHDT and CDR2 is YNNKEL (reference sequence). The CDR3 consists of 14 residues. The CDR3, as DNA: TGTGCCAGCAGCCAGGGGACGGTTACCGGGGAGCTGTTTTTT. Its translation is CASSQGTVTGELFF.

CDR3 in DNA: TGTGCCAGCAGTATCGGGACTAGCGGGAGGCAAGAGACCCAGTACTTC. This sequence encodes CASSIGTSGRQETQYF. The V call is TRBV27, the J call TRBJ2-5, with 15 bases lining up with TRBD2. The CDR3 spans 16 residues. Unmatched junction bases numbered 3, after V lost 5 bases and J lost 2 bases. The germline CDR1 and CDR2 sequences are MNHEY and SMNVEV (reference sequence).

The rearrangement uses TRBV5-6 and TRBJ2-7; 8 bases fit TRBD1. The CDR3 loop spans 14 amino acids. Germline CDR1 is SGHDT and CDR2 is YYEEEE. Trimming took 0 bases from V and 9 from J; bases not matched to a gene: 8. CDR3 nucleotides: TGTGCCAGCAGCTTGGGGACAGGGCGTCGGGGGCAGTACTTC. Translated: CASSLGTGRRGQYF.

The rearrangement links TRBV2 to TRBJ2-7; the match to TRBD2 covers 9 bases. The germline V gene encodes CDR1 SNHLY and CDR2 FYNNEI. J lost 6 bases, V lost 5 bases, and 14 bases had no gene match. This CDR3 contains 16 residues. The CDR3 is CASSTAAGTSIFEQYF. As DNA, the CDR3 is TGTGCCAGCAGTACCGCCGCCGGGACTAGCATCTTCGAGCAGTACTTC.

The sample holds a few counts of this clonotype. The CDR3 region is CSVSDSYEQYF. The CDR3 region has the DNA TGCAGCGTTTCCGACAGCTACGAGCAGTACTTC. J is TRBJ2-7 and V is TRBV29-1; possibly TRBD1 for D (5 bases). The CDR3 contains 11 residues. V lost 5 bases to trimming and J lost 3 bases, with 8 bases between them. CDR1 and CDR2 (germline): SQVTM, ANQGSEA.